Each of the 23 T cell receptor beta chains below was sequenced from the same sample in a study of cytomegalovirus exposure and HLA in healthy donors. Amplification used 60 Vbeta primers and 13 Jbeta primers. Data came from immunoSEQ multiplex PCR; TCRdb stores just in-frame clones and leaves some out. The data show about 130,000 clones, around 80% seen once. Source material: PBMCs. The receptors here all came from a man aged 25 to 40 in good health and CMV-seronegative.

The chain links TRBV10-3 to TRBJ2-2; 11 bases line up with TRBD1. CDR1 ENHRY and CDR2 SYGVKD come from the germline V gene. V dropped 0 bases and J dropped 6; count of bases not matched to a gene: 0. This CDR3 contains 15 residues. The CDR3 is CAISESGQGAGELFF. Written as DNA, the CDR3 is TGTGCCATCAGTGAGTCGGGACAGGGGGCCGGGGAGCTGTTTTTT.

This clone was observed once. The chain is built from TRBV29-1 and TRBJ2-7, with a tentative D call TRBD1 (6 bases). CDR3 length: 12 residues. Trimming shortened V by 4 bases and J by 3 bases, and 10 bases separated the two germline ends. Germline V gene lookup returns CDR1 SQVTM and CDR2 ANQGSEA. CDR3 coding DNA: TGCAGCGTTGCTCCGGACAGCTACGAGCAGTACTTC. Translated: CSVAPDSYEQYF.

This chain connects TRBV5-4 to TRBJ2-7, with 7 bases fitting TRBD2. The germline gives CDR1 SGHNT, CDR2 YYREEE (reference sequence). The CDR3 has 16 residues. The junction had 18 bases not matched to a gene; V was cut back by 5 bases and J by 7 bases. The CDR3 here is CASRTGGGRGFGEQYF. The CDR3 DNA is TGTGCCAGCAGGACGGGGGGTGGGCGCGGATTTGGGGAGCAGTACTTC.

J is TRBJ2-3 and V is TRBV9, with TRBD2 identical over 8 bases. Trimming removed 0 bases from V and 9 bases from J; junction bases left unmatched: 3. The CDR3 spans 13 residues. From germline, CDR1 is SGDLS and CDR2 YYNGEE. For the CDR3, the DNA is TGTGCCAGCAGCGTAGGGTCTAGCGGGACGCAGTATTTT. Amino acid sequence: CASSVGSSGTQYF. Supplemented by reference TRBV9 and TRBJ2-3, the full variable domain reads DSGVTQTPKHLITATGQRVTLRCSPRSGDLSVYWYQQSLDQGLQFLIQYYNGEERAKGNILERFSAQQFPDLHSELNLSSLELGDSALYFCASSVGSSGTQYFGPGTRLTVL.

The chain employs TRBV28 and TRBJ1-4; unclear D gene. Germline loops: CDR1 MDHEN, CDR2 SYDVKM. This CDR3 comprises 17 residues. Trimming took off 2 bases at V and 0 bases at J, with 13 bases between the two ends. CDR3 loop: CASSLVVVTSTNEKLFF. The DNA for the CDR3 is TGTGCCAGCAGTTTAGTGGTGGTCACTTCAACTAATGAAAAACTGTTTTTT.

This clone occurred once. This chain joins TRBV5-1 and TRBJ2-5; D is ambiguous. The CDR3 contains 14 residues. Looked up from germline, CDR1 is SGHRS and CDR2 is YFSETQ. Trimming shortened V by 0 bases and J by 2 bases, and 8 bases separated the two germline ends. The CDR3 DNA reads TGCGCCAGCAGCTTGGCCTCTATTCAAGAGACCCAGTACTTC. Translated, it gives CASSLASIQETQYF.

This clone has just a few counts. This rearrangement joins TRBV6-4 to TRBJ1-4, with D uncertain. The CDR3 loop spans 12 amino acids. CDR1 MRHNA and CDR2 SNTAGT come from the germline V gene. V gave up 0 bases and J gave up 14 bases, with 10 bases separating them. The chain's CDR3 is CASSDSAGRLFF. The CDR3 DNA reads TGTGCCAGCAGTGACTCCGCAGGCCGCCTGTTTTTT.

This clone occurred a few times. The chain is built from TRBV2 and TRBJ1-4; 7 positions match TRBD1. The trim removed 6 bases at V and 7 bases at J, leaving 8 bases unmatched. Germline-derived CDR1 and CDR2 are SNHLY and FYNNEI. The CDR3 has 14 residues. CDR3 loop: CASRREQGSEKLFF. The CDR3 region has the DNA TGTGCCAGCAGAAGAGAACAGGGGAGTGAAAAACTGTTTTTT.

The gene calls are TRBV25-1 and TRBJ1-3; no reliable D call. Germline lookup yields CDR1 MGHDK and CDR2 SYGVNS. The CDR3 has 14 amino acids. V lost 6 bases, J lost 2 bases, and 11 bases lay in between. The CDR3 protein is CASSYAGTGNTIYF. CDR3 nucleotides: TGTGCCAGCAGCTATGCGGGTACTGGAAACACCATATATTTT.

CDR3 sequence: CASSFSGRSYEQYF. The CDR3 bases are TGTGCCAGCAGTTTTAGCGGGCGCTCCTACGAGCAGTACTTC. The rearrangement uses TRBV27 and TRBJ2-7, with 7 bases aligning to TRBD2. The CDR3 consists of 14 residues. J lost 0 bases, V lost 3 bases, and 2 bases had no gene match. Germline V gene sequence: CDR1 MNHEY, CDR2 SMNVEV (reference sequence).

V and J are TRBV5-5 and TRBJ2-7; weak D call: TRBD1 (5 bases). Trimming stripped 2 bases from V and 4 bases from J, with 7 bases between. The germline CDR1 and CDR2 sequences are SGHKS and YYEKEE (reference sequence). This CDR3 comprises 12 residues. The CDR3 here is CASSFRAYEQYF. In nucleotides, the CDR3 is TGTGCCAGCAGCTTCAGGGCTTACGAGCAGTACTTC. Complete variable domain (other parts from reference TRBV5-5 and TRBJ2-7): DAGVTQSPTHLIKTRGQQVTLRCSPISGHKSVSWYQQVLGQGPQFIFQYYEKEERGRGNFPDRFSARQFPNYSSELNVNALLLGDSALYLCASSFRAYEQYFGPGTRLTVT.

V usage is TRBV29-1 and J usage is TRBJ2-2; D is uncertain. The CDR3 contains 15 residues. Trimming removed 1 base from V and 4 bases from J, with 13 bases in between. Per germline, CDR1 SQVTM and CDR2 ANQGSEA. The CDR3 loop reads CSVEVPQSGTGELFF. The CDR3 coding sequence is TGCAGCGTTGAAGTGCCCCAATCGGGCACCGGGGAGCTGTTTTTT.

This clone was detected once. The chain is built from TRBV7-8 and TRBJ2-2, with D possibly matching TRBD2 (6 bases). Germline CDR1 and CDR2: SGHVS and FQNEAQ. V was trimmed by 11 bases and J by 2 bases, leaving 15 bases between them. The CDR3 loop spans 14 amino acids. CDR3 DNA sequence: TGTGCCGCAGGGACTGTAACCAACACCGGGGAGCTGTTTTTT. It yields the protein CAAGTVTNTGELFF.

This clone turned up a few times. Other nucleotide sequences from this sample produce the same CDR3. The chain has TRBV7-9 and TRBJ1-4, with TRBD1 matching over 7 bases. Germline values: CDR1 SEHNR, CDR2 FQNEAQ (reference sequence). CDR3 length equals 14 residues. The V segment lost 3 bases and the J segment 3 bases; nucleotides outside the gene matches: 1. CDR3 DNA sequence: TGTGCCAGCAGCTTCGGGACAGCTAATGAAAAACTGTTTTTT. Translating gives CASSFGTANEKLFF.

The J gene is TRBJ1-1, the V gene TRBV11-3; TRBD1 matches 11 bases. V was pared by 4 bases and J by 9 bases, with 7 bases of the junction left unmatched. Germline V lookup: CDR1 SGHNT, CDR2 YENEEA. The CDR3 is 14 residues long. The CDR3 bases are TGTGCCAGCAGCTCCGGACAGGGGGCGGATAAAGCTTTCTTT. Protein product: CASSSGQGADKAFF.

The chain uses TRBV6-1 and TRBJ1-2, with D maybe TRBD1 (5 bases). The V end lost 4 bases, the J end lost 6 bases, and 21 bases lay between the germline ends. The CDR3 extends over 16 amino acids. The germline V gene encodes CDR1 MNHNS and CDR2 SASEGT. The CDR3 protein is CASSGRDVYWGDGYTF. The CDR3, as DNA: TGTGCCAGCAGTGGCCGGGACGTTTACTGGGGGGATGGCTACACCTTC.

The chain has TRBV5-5 and TRBJ1-1; D remains ambiguous. V lost 3 bases, J lost 4 bases, and 16 bases lay in between. CDR1 is SGHKS and CDR2 is YYEKEE in the germline V gene (reference sequence). This CDR3 has 15 residues. Here the CDR3 reads CASSSFLTWSTEAFF. DNA of the CDR3: TGTGCCAGCAGCTCCTTCCTCACATGGAGCACTGAAGCTTTCTTT.

This sequence joins TRBV5-1 and TRBJ1-4; maybe TRBD1 (6 bases). Germline V gives CDR1 SGHRS, CDR2 YFSETQ. Trimming stripped 0 bases from V and 3 bases from J, with 12 bases between. CDR3 size: 16 residues. The CDR3 spells CASSLAGAQPNEKLFF. CDR3 nucleotides: TGCGCCAGCAGCTTGGCAGGGGCGCAGCCTAATGAAAAACTGTTTTTT. Full variable domain (rest looked up from reference TRBV5-1 and TRBJ1-4): KAGVTQTPRYLIKTRGQQVTLSCSPISGHRSVSWYQQTPGQGLQFLFEYFSETQRNKGNFPGRFSGRQFSNSRSEMNVSTLELGDSALYLCASSLAGAQPNEKLFFGSGTQLSVL.

The rearrangement links TRBV5-5 to TRBJ2-7; 7 bases fit TRBD2. CDR1 and CDR2 from the germline V gene are SGHKS and YYEKEE (reference sequence). The V segment lost 3 bases and the J segment 7 bases; nucleotides outside the gene matches: 13. This CDR3 region has 15 residues. CDR3: CASSSIKGRAGEQYF. DNA of the CDR3: TGTGCCAGCAGCTCCATTAAGGGGAGGGCGGGGGAGCAGTACTTC.

The genes are TRBV30 and TRBJ1-2; D uncertain. Trimming stripped 4 bases from V and 3 bases from J, with 9 bases between. The germline gives CDR1 GTSNPN, CDR2 SVGIG (reference sequence). The CDR3 consists of 12 residues. CDR3 sequence (DNA): TGTGCCTGGACCCTTTTGTACTATGGCTACACCTTC. This codes for CAWTLLYYGYTF.

V and J are TRBV5-1 and TRBJ2-2, with 7 bases lining up with TRBD2. CDR1 and CDR2 (germline): SGHRS, YFSETQ. The CDR3 contains 16 residues. After removal of 1 base from V and 7 bases from J, the junction contained 10 bases not matched to a gene. The CDR3 DNA sequence: TGCGCCAGCAGCTTGAATGGCGGGAGTCAGGTCGGGGAGCTGTTTTTT. Translated: CASSLNGGSQVGELFF.

The CDR3: CASSPSGLDSGANVLTF. For the CDR3, the DNA is TGTGCCAGCAGTCCTTCGGGGTTGGACTCTGGGGCCAACGTCCTGACTTTC. This chain connects TRBV27 to TRBJ2-6; tentative D call: TRBD2 (5 bases). The germline V and J ends were trimmed by 5 bases and 0 bases, with 14 bases remaining between them. Germline values: CDR1 MNHEY, CDR2 SMNVEV (reference sequence). The CDR3 is 17 residues long.

V is TRBV5-1 and J is TRBJ2-5; D is unclear. In germline, CDR1 is SGHRS, CDR2 YFSETQ. This CDR3 comprises 12 residues. V gave up 0 bases and J gave up 5 bases, with 5 bases separating them. The CDR3, as DNA: TGCGCCAGCAGCTTGGCGGGTGAGACCCAGTACTTC. Encoded protein: CASSLAGETQYF.